This is a list of T cell receptor beta chains from one sample in a study of CD4+ T cells in melanoma. Assay used: immunoSEQ multiplex PCR; TCRdb lists only in-frame clones, some missing. The data contain approximately 12,000 clones, 67% of them singletons. Sequencing was done on a sample of cells from a culture (not recorded whether cultured in vitro). These receptors all come from a human donor with melanoma. The CDR3 runs from the conserved cysteine through the conserved F or W. The D gene is left open where the match is weak. Clone size, where shown, is once, few, many, or a class for clones that have expanded.

j_call clone_size v_call d_call cdr3_nt cdr3_aa
TRBJ2-3 few TRBV28 TRBD2 TGTGCCAGCAGTTCCGCTAGCGGGGGCAGCACAGATACGCAGTATTTT CASSSASGGSTDTQYF
TRBJ1-2 . TRBV6-1 TRBD1 TGTGCCAGCAGTACACCGGGACAGGGGAAGGGCTACACCTTC CASSTPGQGKGYTF
TRBJ1-5 . TRBV2 . TGTGCCAGCAGTGGGGCAGCTGATAGCAATCAGCCCCAGCATTTT CASSGAADSNQPQHF
TRBJ2-5 few TRBV27 TRBD2 TGTGCCAGCAGTGAGTTTCCCCTAGCGGCACAGACCCAGTACTTC CASSEFPLAAQTQYF
TRBJ2-1 few TRBV2 . TGTGCCTCCCGGGACTACAATGAGCAGTTCTTC CASRDYNEQFF
TRBJ2-3 . TRBV4-1 . TGCGCCAGCAGCCAAGGAATGACCCGGCGGGTCACAGATACGCAGTATTTT CASSQGMTRRVTDTQYF
TRBJ2-5 . TRBV9 . TGTGCCAGCAGCGTAGGTTCAAGGGGGGACACCCAGTACTTC CASSVGSRGDTQYF
TRBJ1-4 few TRBV5-1 . TGCGCCAGCAGCTTGGATGGGGAGCGACTGTTTTTT CASSLDGERLFF
TRBJ2-7 few TRBV18 . TGTGCCAGCTCACCAAGGGCAGGGACCTCCTACGAGCAGTACTTC CASSPRAGTSYEQYF
TRBJ2-7 . TRBV11-2 . TGTGCCAGCAGCCACATTGGATGGGCCTACGAGCAGTACTTC CASSHIGWAYEQYF
TRBJ1-1 . TRBV6-6 . TGTGCCAGCAGTCCCTCTAACACTGAAGCTTTCTTT CASSPSNTEAFF
TRBJ1-1 once TRBV5-1 . TGCGCCAGCAGCTTGGTAGGGTGGGGCACTGAAGCTTTCTTT CASSLVGWGTEAFF
TRBJ1-1 . TRBV7-2 . TGTGCCAGCAGCTCTCAAACTTATACTGAAGCTTTCTTT CASSSQTYTEAFF
TRBJ2-1 few TRBV9 TRBD2 TGTGCCAGCAGCGTAGATAGCGGGACTTACAATGAGCAGTTCTTC CASSVDSGTYNEQFF
TRBJ2-7 . TRBV4-1 TRBD1 TGCGCCAGCAGGAGGGGAATCCTGGACAGGGCTGACTCCTACGAGCAGTACTTC CASRRGILDRADSYEQYF
TRBJ2-5 . TRBV5-1 . TGCGCCAGCAGCTTGGAGATGGGAGCGGTAGAGACCCAGTACTTC CASSLEMGAVETQYF
TRBJ1-1 . TRBV6-6 TRBD1 TGTGCCAGCAGTCAGAGACAGGGCACTGAAGCTTTCTTT CASSQRQGTEAFF
TRBJ1-2 medium-sized TRBV2 . TGTGCCAGCAGTGAAACACTAAACTATGGCTACACCTTC CASSETLNYGYTF
TRBJ2-2 few TRBV27 . TGTGCCAGCAGTTTATCACTAGCACGGACCGGGGAGCTGTTTTTT CASSLSLARTGELFF